The T cell receptor beta chain described here comes from a study of quantifying T cell responses using KT2 cells. As for the study in general: TCR alpha and beta constant-region primers primed reverse transcription of RNA. General study points: Very high KT2 spike-in numbers caused saturation in KT2 sequence detection.

Known numbers of the T cell clone KT2 were added to PBMC. A single-stranded UMI oligo with SP2 sequence was ligated to cDNA 3' ends. The first PCR ran about 4 cycles with an equimolar RC1.1 and RC1.2 beta primer mix. Starting with the second PCR, alpha and beta TCR chains went through separate processing. TCRdb analysed the UMI-ligation and nested PCR reads with MiXCR anew, one entry per CDR3 protein. The repertoire holds 25,000 to 35,000 distinct CDR3 sequences, about a tenth seen once, with about 9.9% in the top ten. As regards this clonotype: What it recognizes is unknown.

The sequence was collected from a human donor. Sequenced sample: PBMCs spiked with cells of the T cell clone KT2.

CDR3: CASGLVFATSEGKLGTDTQYF. The CDR3 coding sequence is TGTGCTAGTGGTTTGGTATTCGCGACTAGCGAAGGGAAGCTCGGCACAGATACGCAGTATTTT. V and J are TRBV12-5 and TRBJ2-3; 8 bases agree with TRBD2. The V gene end was trimmed by 0 bases and the J gene end by 1 base; junction bases not matched to a gene: 18. In germline, CDR1 is LGHNT, CDR2 FRNRAP. CDR3 length equals 21 residues. Variable domain in full (rest from reference TRBV12-5 and TRBJ2-3): DARVTQTPRHKVTEMGQEVTMRCQPILGHNTVFWYRQTMMQGLELLAYFRNRAPLDDSGMPKDRFSAEMPDATLATLKIQPSEPRDSAVYFCASGLVFATSEGKLGTDTQYFGPGTRLTVL.